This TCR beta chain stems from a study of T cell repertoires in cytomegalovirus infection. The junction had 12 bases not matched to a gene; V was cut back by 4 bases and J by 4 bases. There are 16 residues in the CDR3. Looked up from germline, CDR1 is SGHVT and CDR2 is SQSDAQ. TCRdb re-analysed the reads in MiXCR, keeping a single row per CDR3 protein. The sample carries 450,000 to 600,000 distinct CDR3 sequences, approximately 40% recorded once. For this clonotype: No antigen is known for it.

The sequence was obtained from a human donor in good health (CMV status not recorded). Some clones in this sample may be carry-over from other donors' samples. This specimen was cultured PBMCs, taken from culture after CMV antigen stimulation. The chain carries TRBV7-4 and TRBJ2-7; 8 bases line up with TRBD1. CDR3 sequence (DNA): TGTGCCAGCAGCTCGGACAGGGAACCCCTCCCGTACGAGCAGTACTTC. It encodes CASSSDREPLPYEQYF.